This T cell receptor (beta chain) comes out of a study of cytomegalovirus exposure and HLA in healthy donors. Concerning this clone itself: Its antigen is currently unknown.

Trimming cost V 5 bases and J 7 bases; bases outside gene matches: 8. The CDR3 is 14 residues long. Germline-derived CDR1 and CDR2 are SGHNT and YYREEE (reference sequence). Profiling relied on immunoSEQ multiplex PCR, and the TCRdb table lists in-frame clones only, not all of them. The sample lists some 150,000 clones, 88% occurring once. The study's findings and limits: The study listed 164 cytomegalovirus-associated TCR beta chains. Rarity held for most TCR sequences, but there were some public TCRs that occurred in many donors. A few chains linked to CMV were shown in vitro to be specific for CMV antigens. The classifier, whose performance was assessed in both the original and validation cohorts, reportedly diagnosed cytomegalovirus status with high specificity and sensitivity.

The origin of this receptor is a man aged 18 to 29 in good health and CMV-seronegative. Sequencing used PBMCs. This chain uses TRBV5-4 with TRBJ2-2, with 7 bases identical to TRBD1. This chain's CDR3 is CASSHRGLGGELFF. The CDR3 DNA reads as TGTGCCAGCAGTCATAGGGGGCTCGGCGGGGAGCTGTTTTTT.